This entry describes one T cell receptor (beta chain). Its cognate antigen is unknown. The sample belongs to a study of cytomegalovirus exposure and HLA in healthy donors. Points from the study as a whole: TCR beta V segments were, for the most part, productive about 87% or about 30% of the time in an earlier analysis. TCR beta sequences reportedly predicted most subjects' HLA-A and HLA-B alleles accurately.

Donors showed nominal health when sampled, although they likely had unrecorded immune exposures. PCR used 60 Vbeta primers and 13 Jbeta primers. Clones were sequenced by immunoSEQ multiplex PCR, and TCRdb holds only the in-frame ones, with some missing. The profile covers 150,000 to 200,000 clones, with roughly 87% appearing a single time and around 0.21% taken by the ten largest. Germline values: CDR1 MNHNS, CDR2 SASEGT. V was shortened by 0 bases and J by 6 bases, with 9 bases between the two germline ends. This CDR3 contains 13 residues. The chain has TRBV6-1 and TRBJ2-7; possible D gene TRBD2, 5 bases. The sample consisted of PBMCs. This TCR was sampled from a girl less than two years old in good health and CMV-seronegative. The CDR3 sequence is CASSEALGGEQYF. The CDR3 DNA sequence: TGTGCCAGCAGTGAAGCGCTTGGAGGCGAGCAGTACTTC.